Detailed here is one TCR beta chain. Its antigen is not identified. These data come from a study of post-analysis software for immune sequencing data. Unique molecular identifiers were built into the TCR beta cDNA libraries. The yield from roughly 1 to 10 million T cells was 500,000 or so cDNA molecules in total. TCRdb ran MiXCR on the PCR reads and lists one entry per CDR3 protein. The sample has more than 500,000 distinct CDR3 sequences, approximately 31% seen once; the top ten hold approximately 5.4%. Trimming took 4 bases from V and 1 from J, leaving 13 bases between them. The CDR3 has 15 residues. CDR1 is MNHEY, CDR2 SVGAGI, per germline. The study, taken as a whole, reports: Strong co-clustering by F measure was evident for samples that had been prepared in the same batch. Comparison of patients with controls showed 5 or 6 TRBV segments more frequent in patients, TRBV5-6, TRBV5-1 and TRBV20-1 among them.

This clonotype was sampled from a girl between 2 and 17 years old with multiple sclerosis. Sequenced: blood. V and J are TRBV6-5 and TRBJ1-1, with D maybe TRBD1 (5 bases). The CDR3 DNA follows: TGTGCCAGCAGTTGGATTAGGGGCAGGAACACTGAAGCTTTCTTT. Translated: CASSWIRGRNTEAFF.